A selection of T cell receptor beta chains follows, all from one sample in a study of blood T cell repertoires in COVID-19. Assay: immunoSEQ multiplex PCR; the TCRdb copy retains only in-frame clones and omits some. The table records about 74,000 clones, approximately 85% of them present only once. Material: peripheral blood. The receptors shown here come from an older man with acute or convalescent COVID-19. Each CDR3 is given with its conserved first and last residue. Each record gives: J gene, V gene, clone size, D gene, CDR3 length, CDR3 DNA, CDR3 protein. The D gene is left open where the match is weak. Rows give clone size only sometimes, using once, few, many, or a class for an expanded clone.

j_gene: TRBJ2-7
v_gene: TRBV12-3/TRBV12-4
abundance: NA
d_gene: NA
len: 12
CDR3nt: TGTGCCAGCAGTTACACCGGGGACGAGCAGTACTTC
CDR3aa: CASSYTGDEQYF

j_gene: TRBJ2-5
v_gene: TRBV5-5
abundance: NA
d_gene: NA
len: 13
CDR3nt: TGTGCCAGCAGCTTTGCCGGGGTCGAGACCCAGTACTTC
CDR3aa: CASSFAGVETQYF

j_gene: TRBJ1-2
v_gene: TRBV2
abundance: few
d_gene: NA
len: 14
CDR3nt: TGTGCCAGCAAGGAGGGCCAGGCGAACTATGGCTACACCTTC
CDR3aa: CASKEGQANYGYTF

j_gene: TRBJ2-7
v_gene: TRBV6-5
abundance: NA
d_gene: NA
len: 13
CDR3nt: TGTGCCAGCAGGAAGGGCAGGGAATACGAGCAGTACTTC
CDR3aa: CASRKGREYEQYF

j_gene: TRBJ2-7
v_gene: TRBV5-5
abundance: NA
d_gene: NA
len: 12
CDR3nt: TGTGCCAGCAGCCTCGGGCAGGGCGAGCAGTACTTC
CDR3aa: CASSLGQGEQYF

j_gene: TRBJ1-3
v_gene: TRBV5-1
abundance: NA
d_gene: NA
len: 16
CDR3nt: TGCGCCAGCAGCACCGGGACACTAAACTCTGGAAACACCATATATTTT
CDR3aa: CASSTGTLNSGNTIYF

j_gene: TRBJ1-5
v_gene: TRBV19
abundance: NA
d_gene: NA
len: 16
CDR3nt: TGTGCCAGTAGTTGGTCAGGGTTTAGCTTCAATCAGCCCCAGCATTTT
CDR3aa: CASSWSGFSFNQPQHF

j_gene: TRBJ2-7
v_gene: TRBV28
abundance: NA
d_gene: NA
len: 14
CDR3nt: NA
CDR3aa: CASILGGQSYEQYF

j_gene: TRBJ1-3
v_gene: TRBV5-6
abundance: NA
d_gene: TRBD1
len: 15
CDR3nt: TGTGCCAGCAGCTTACAGGGGTCCTCTGGAAACACCATATATTTT
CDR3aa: CASSLQGSSGNTIYF

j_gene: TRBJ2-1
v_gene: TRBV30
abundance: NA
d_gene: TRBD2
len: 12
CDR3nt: TGTGCCTGGACTAGCGGGAGTTATGAGCAGTTCTTC
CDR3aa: CAWTSGSYEQFF

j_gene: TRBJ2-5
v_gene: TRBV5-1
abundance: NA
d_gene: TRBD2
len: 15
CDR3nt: TGCGCCAGCAGCTTGAGGGCGGGGGGGCAAGAGACCCAGTACTTC
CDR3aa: CASSLRAGGQETQYF